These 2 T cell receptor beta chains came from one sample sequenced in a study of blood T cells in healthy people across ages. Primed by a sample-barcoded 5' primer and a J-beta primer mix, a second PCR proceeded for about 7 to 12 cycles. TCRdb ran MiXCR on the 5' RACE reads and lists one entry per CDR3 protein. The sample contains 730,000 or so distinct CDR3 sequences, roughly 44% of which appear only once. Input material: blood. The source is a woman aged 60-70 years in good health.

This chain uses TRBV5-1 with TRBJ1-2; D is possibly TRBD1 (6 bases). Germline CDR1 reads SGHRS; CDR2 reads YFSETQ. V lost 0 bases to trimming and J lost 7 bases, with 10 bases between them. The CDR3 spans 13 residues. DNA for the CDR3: TGCGCCAGCAGCTTGGAGGGGGGCTCTGGCTACACCTTC. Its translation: CASSLEGGSGYTF.

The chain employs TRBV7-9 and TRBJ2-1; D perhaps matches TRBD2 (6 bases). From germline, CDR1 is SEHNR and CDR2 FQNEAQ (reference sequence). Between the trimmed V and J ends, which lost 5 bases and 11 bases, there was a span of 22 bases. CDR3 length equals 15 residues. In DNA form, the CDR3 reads TGTGCCAGCAGCCCGGGGGACTTCGTTACACCAAAGCAGTTCTTC. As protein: CASSPGDFVTPKQFF.